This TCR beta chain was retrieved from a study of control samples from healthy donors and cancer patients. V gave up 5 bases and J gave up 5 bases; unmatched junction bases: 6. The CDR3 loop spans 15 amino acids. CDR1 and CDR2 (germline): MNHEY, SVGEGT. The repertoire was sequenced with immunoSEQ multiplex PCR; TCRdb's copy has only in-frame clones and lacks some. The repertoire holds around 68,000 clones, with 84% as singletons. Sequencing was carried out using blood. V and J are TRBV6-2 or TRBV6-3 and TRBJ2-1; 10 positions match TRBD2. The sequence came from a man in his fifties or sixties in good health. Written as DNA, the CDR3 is TGTGCCAGCAGTCCGCTAGCGGGAGCCCACAATGAGCAGTTCTTC. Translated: CASSPLAGAHNEQFF.